This T cell receptor (beta chain) was captured by sequencing in a study of post-analysis software for immune sequencing data. Study-wide findings and caveats: In patients, about 5 TRBV segments were more frequent than in controls, with TRBV5-6, TRBV5-1 and TRBV20-1 among them.

Regarding this clonotype: Its specificity is unknown.

Trimming pared 2 bases from V and 8 bases from J, leaving 9 bases between. The CDR3 is 12 amino acids. The TCR beta cDNA libraries contained unique molecular identifiers. TCRdb re-called the PCR reads through MiXCR, storing one row per CDR3 protein. The sample records 430,000 or so distinct CDR3 sequences, over 30% being singletons. This rearrangement joins TRBV12-3 or TRBV12-4 to TRBJ1-2; tentative D call: TRBD1 (6 bases). Sequencing was performed on blood. This TCR came from a girl aged 2-10 years with multiple sclerosis. CDR3 in DNA: TGTGCCAGCAGTTTAAACAGGGTCGGCTACACCTTC. Its protein product is CASSLNRVGYTF.